This T cell receptor (beta chain) was identified in a study of blood T cell repertoires in COVID-19. About the research overall: Acute and convalescent COVID-19 specimens originated in the United States, Italy and Spain. T cells, B-cell-depleted T cells, or PBMCs provided the cDNA or gDNA that served as material.

The participants were between about 18 and 90 years old and came from roughly 24 US areas. Participant-given clinical history determined each cohort assignment. The CDR3 extends over 14 amino acids. Between the trimmed V and J ends, which lost 5 bases and 6 bases, there was a span of 16 bases. Germline V gene data show CDR1 as MNHEY and CDR2 as SVGAGI. Clones were sequenced by immunoSEQ multiplex PCR, and TCRdb holds only the in-frame ones, with some missing. The data hold 150,000 or so clones, with roughly four fifths observed a single time. The clonotype originates from a man aged 50-60 years who had recovered from COVID-19. The rearrangement links TRBV6-5 to TRBJ1-1; a possible D gene is TRBD1 (5 bases). The sequencing sample was made of PBMCs or T cells enriched from blood (not recorded which). CDR3 DNA sequence: TGTGCCAGCAGTATGATGGGGGGTGGGTCTGAAGCTTTCTTT. Translating it yields CASSMMGGGSEAFF.